This TCR beta chain was profiled in a study of T cells in Graves' hyperthyroidism and ophthalmopathy (dated by TCRdb to the late 2010s). Turning to the overall study: Peripheral blood was collected at initial diagnosis, before any treatment. For training and testing, the 100 or so patients in the discovery cohort were randomly divided in a 7:3 ratio. An independent validation cohort of under 20 hyperthyroidism patients and approximately 17 patients who later progressed to ophthalmopathy tested prospective prediction of ophthalmopathy. Thyroid tissue and blood T-cell repertoires from six or seven Graves' hyperthyroidism patients were also compared in the study. To identify TCR V-J signatures that set the groups apart, the researchers used a discovery cohort of 100 patients, made up of around 42 with Graves' ophthalmopathy and some 58 with stable Graves' hyperthyroidism. After blood sampling, hyperthyroidism patients were treated with methimazole at a starting dose of 30 mg daily, and ophthalmopathy patients were treated with high-dose intravenous methylprednisolone. According to the paper, TCR Vbeta CDR3 sequencing was carried out on some 140 peripheral blood samples, which came from about 45 ophthalmopathy, fewer than 80 hyperthyroidism and roughly 17 progressor patients. What the research found in general, with its limitations: A 13 V-J signature model separated ophthalmopathy from stable hyperthyroidism, with roughly 88% sensitivity and around 84% specificity in cross-validation and 80%/75% in testing. No statistical method was used to set the sample size in advance, and investigators knew the group allocation. During validation, the model predicted progression to ophthalmopathy a median of around 7 months ahead of onset, with around 65% sensitivity and 72.22% specificity. Most expanded thyroid clonotypes (frequency above 0.001) were also detected in blood, a finding suggesting that blood repertoires may reflect thyroid immune responses.

This clonotype was seen repeatedly, ten times or more. The target of this receptor is not known. Base quality data are lacking; no much larger clone is found one base away. V lost 4 bases and J lost 6 bases, and the count of bases not matched to a germline gene is 6. According to the germline V gene, CDR1 reads MDHEN and CDR2 reads SYDVKM. Spanning cysteine to phenylalanine, the CDR3 consists of 15 amino acids. Just CDR3 DNA is preserved here, 45 bases in frame from base 1. Hyperthyroidism patients were newly diagnosed, had a disease duration of under 2 months, and were aged 18 to 65 years. Any patient with an uncontrolled infection, another autoimmune disease, pregnancy or lactation was excluded. Clinical symptoms, serum thyroxine and TRAb, thyroid ultrasound, and orbital computed tomography formed the basis for the diagnoses. Blood from progressor patients was drawn when they were first diagnosed with hyperthyroidism, before any ophthalmopathy symptoms appeared. PBMCs were isolated from about 9 ml of fresh peripheral blood by Ficoll-Paque density gradient centrifugation. Progressor patients were defined as those initially diagnosed with Graves' hyperthyroidism in whom ophthalmopathy developed during follow-up. Trizol reagent was used to extract total RNA, and RNA quality was then checked on an Agilent 2100 Bioanalyzer.

The TCR beta CDR3 regions were amplified from the RNA transcripts. For the first round of RT-PCR on the TCR CDR3, the HTBI primer set was used together with the Qiagen OneStep RT-PCR kit. Libraries were constructed in a second round of multiplex PCR, after which size selection and purification were performed. Libraries were sequenced paired-end with 100 bp reads on an Illumina HiSeq2000. On the authors' methods: Raw data were processed with SOAPnuke, discarding reads with adapters, uncalled bases, mean Phred below 15, or no exact constant-primer or identifier match. COPE v1.2.5 was used to merge the high-quality paired reads, and each unique nucleotide sequence was defined as a clonotype. Clonotypes were aligned to IMGT TRBV, TRBD and TRBJ reference segments using MiTCR v1.1. The analysis included only V-J combinations with a frequency above 0.0001, which together covered roughly 99% of the repertoires. The TCS score was defined as F50 (clonal expansion) divided by E x V (chaos), with BLOSUM62-based TCRdist calculated between CDR3 peptides within each V-J. Welch's t-statistics and random forest reduced fewer than 550 V-J features to roughly 13, which were used in a naive Bayes classifier (R e1071). The raw public reads went through TCRdb reprocessing: fastp at Q25, MiXCR clone calling, in-frame beta chains kept. Every CDR3 protein is listed once, alongside the most common genes and DNA of its rows. The V and J calls reflect TCRdb's pipeline rather than the authors' work. The sample records roughly 290,000 distinct CDR3 sequences, about 14% of which are singletons. Roughly 7.5% of the sample goes to the ten largest clones.

The rearrangement joined TRBV28 to TRBJ1-5, with TRBD1 matching 10 junction bases. The specimen was blood. The receptor was isolated from a woman aged 25-40 years with Graves' hyperthyroidism that later progressed to Graves' ophthalmopathy. The nucleotide sequence is TGTGCCAGCAGTTCTGGGGGGACAGGGGCTCAGCCCCAGCATTTT. Its translation reads: CASSSGGTGAQPQHF.